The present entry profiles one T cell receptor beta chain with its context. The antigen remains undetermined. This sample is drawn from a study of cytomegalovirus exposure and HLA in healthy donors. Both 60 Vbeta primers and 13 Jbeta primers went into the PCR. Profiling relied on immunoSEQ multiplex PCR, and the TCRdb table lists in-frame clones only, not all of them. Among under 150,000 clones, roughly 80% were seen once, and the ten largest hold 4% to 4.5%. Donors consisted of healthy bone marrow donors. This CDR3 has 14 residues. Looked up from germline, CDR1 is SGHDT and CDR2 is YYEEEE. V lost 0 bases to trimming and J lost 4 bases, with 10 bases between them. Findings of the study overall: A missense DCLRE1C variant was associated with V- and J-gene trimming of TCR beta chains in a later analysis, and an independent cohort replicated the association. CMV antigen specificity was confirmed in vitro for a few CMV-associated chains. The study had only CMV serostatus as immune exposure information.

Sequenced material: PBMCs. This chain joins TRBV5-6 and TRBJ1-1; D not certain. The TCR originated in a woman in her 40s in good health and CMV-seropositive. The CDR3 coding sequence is TGTGCCAGCAGCTTGGAATGGGAGTCCACTGAAGCTTTCTTT. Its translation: CASSLEWESTEAFF.